The rows below give T cell receptor beta chains drawn from one sample of a study of Ad26.COV2.S vaccination and SARS-CoV-2 variants. Profiled with immunoSEQ multiplex PCR; TCRdb holds only in-frame clones, not every one. Here the sample spans around 420,000 clones, around 87% being singletons. The sequencing used peripheral blood, collected in a trial of Ad26.COV2.S vaccine versus placebo. These receptors were taken from a person aged 18 to 59 who received the Ad26.COV2.S COVID-19 vaccine or a placebo. CDR3s include the opening cysteine and the closing phenylalanine or tryptophan. A D gene is named only where the DNA matches it firmly. Clone sizes are given selectively: once, few, many, or a class where the clone is expanded.

d_gene	v_gene	j_gene	abundance	CDR3aa	CDR3nt
.	TRBV11-2	TRBJ2-5	.	CASSLDPGQPQYF	TGTGCCAGCAGCTTAGACCCGGGCCAACCCCAGTACTTC
.	TRBV7-2	TRBJ1-6	.	CASSLRGSPLHF	TGTGCCAGCAGCTTAAGGGGATCACCCCTCCACTTT
.	TRBV28	TRBJ1-2	.	CASSSGYGYTF	TGTGCCAGCAGTTCAGGGTACGGCTACACCTTC
TRBD1	TRBV4-2	TRBJ2-7	.	CASSQGPGQGLYEQYF	TGTGCCAGCAGCCAAGGACCGGGACAGGGACTGTACGAGCAGTACTTC
.	TRBV7-2	TRBJ1-1	.	CASSHRVEAFF	TGTGCCAGCAGCCACAGAGTTGAAGCTTTCTTT
.	TRBV19	TRBJ1-6	.	CASSIMSTNNSPLHF	TGTGCCAGTAGTATAATGTCGACAAACAATTCACCCCTCCACTTT
.	TRBV5-1	TRBJ2-1	.	CASSLGFGSNEQFF	TGCGCCAGCAGCTTGGGGTTTGGGAGCAATGAGCAGTTCTTC
.	TRBV30	TRBJ1-2	.	CAWSVLGYNYGYTF	TGTGCCTGGAGTGTACTGGGATATAACTATGGCTACACCTTC
TRBD1	TRBV15	TRBJ1-5	.	CATSRGGTGNQPQHF	TGTGCCACCAGCAGAGGGGGGACAGGCAATCAGCCCCAGCATTTT
.	TRBV5-1	TRBJ1-4	once	CASSLGPVGEGEKLFF	TGCGCCAGCAGCTTGGGGCCGGTTGGAGAAGGGGAAAAACTGTTTTTT
.	TRBV9	TRBJ2-5	.	CASSSRPLQETQYF	TGTGCCAGCAGCTCCCGGCCCCTCCAAGAGACCCAGTACTTC
.	TRBV28	TRBJ1-2	.	CASRAGTPDGGSYGYTF	TGTGCCAGCAGGGCCGGGACACCCGATGGGGGGAGCTATGGCTACACCTTC
.	TRBV30	TRBJ1-1	.	CAWSINPNTEAFF	TGTGCCTGGAGTATCAACCCGAACACTGAAGCTTTCTTT
.	TRBV6-5	TRBJ2-3	.	CASILDLSTDTQYF	TGTGCCAGCATCCTGGACCTTAGCACAGATACGCAGTATTTT
TRBD1	TRBV5-3	TRBJ2-7	.	CARAHRGHFCEGEQYF	TGTGCCAGAGCGCACAGGGGGCATTTCTGTGAAGGCGAGCAGTACTTC
.	TRBV2	TRBJ1-6	.	CASSFTGGTNSPLHF	TGTGCCAGCAGCTTTACCGGGGGGACTAATTCACCCCTCCACTTT
.	TRBV6-2/TRBV6-3	TRBJ1-2	.	CASSSGQLYGYTF	TGTGCCAGCAGTTCCGGACAGCTCTATGGCTACACCTTC
.	TRBV20-1	TRBJ2-5	.	CSATAQETQYF	TGCAGTGCTACGGCCCAAGAGACCCAGTACTTC
.	TRBV9	TRBJ2-7	.	CASSVASSGGISEQYF	TGTGCCAGCAGCGTAGCGTCTTCCGGGGGAATTAGTGAGCAGTACTTC
TRBD2	TRBV5-4	TRBJ2-1	few	CASSFSGGAVGQFF	TGTGCCAGCAGCTTTAGCGGGGGGGCCGTTGGGCAGTTCTTC
.	TRBV4-2	TRBJ1-6	.	CASSQDRDIPMSSYNSPLHF	TGTGCCAGCAGCCAAGATCGGGACATTCCCATGAGCTCCTATAATTCACCCCTCCACTTT
.	TRBV5-4	TRBJ2-3	.	CASSFGARGSTDTQYF	TGTGCCAGCAGCTTCGGGGCGCGGGGTAGCACAGATACGCAGTATTTT
.	TRBV29-1	TRBJ2-1	.	CSARTGDSYNEQFF	TGCAGCGCCCGGACGGGGGACTCCTACAATGAGCAGTTCTTC
TRBD1	TRBV19	TRBJ2-5	.	CASSPRTGRETQYF	TGTGCCAGTAGTCCTCGGACAGGTCGCGAGACCCAGTACTTC
.	TRBV10-3	TRBJ2-2	once	CAISEPGLTNTGELFF	TGTGCCATCAGTGAGCCTGGACTCACGAACACCGGGGAGCTGTTTTTT
TRBD1	TRBV6-5	TRBJ1-2	.	CASRLAGTAGYGYTF	TGTGCCAGCAGACTCGCCGGGACAGCGGGCTATGGCTACACCTTC
TRBD1	TRBV9	TRBJ1-2	once	CASSVAGTGGPNYGYTF	TGTGCCAGCAGCGTAGCTGGGACAGGAGGTCCTAACTATGGCTACACCTTC
.	TRBV11-1	TRBJ2-3	.	CASSSQGKGTDTQYF	TGTGCCAGCAGCTCTCAGGGAAAGGGCACAGATACGCAGTATTTT
.	TRBV6-5	TRBJ1-3	.	CASSSSQAGGNTIYF	TGTGCCAGCAGTTCTTCCCAGGCGGGTGGAAACACCATATATTTT
TRBD1	TRBV12-5	TRBJ1-1	once	CASGLVLGQGLNTEAFF	TGTGCTAGTGGTTTGGTACTTGGACAGGGTCTGAACACTGAAGCTTTCTTT